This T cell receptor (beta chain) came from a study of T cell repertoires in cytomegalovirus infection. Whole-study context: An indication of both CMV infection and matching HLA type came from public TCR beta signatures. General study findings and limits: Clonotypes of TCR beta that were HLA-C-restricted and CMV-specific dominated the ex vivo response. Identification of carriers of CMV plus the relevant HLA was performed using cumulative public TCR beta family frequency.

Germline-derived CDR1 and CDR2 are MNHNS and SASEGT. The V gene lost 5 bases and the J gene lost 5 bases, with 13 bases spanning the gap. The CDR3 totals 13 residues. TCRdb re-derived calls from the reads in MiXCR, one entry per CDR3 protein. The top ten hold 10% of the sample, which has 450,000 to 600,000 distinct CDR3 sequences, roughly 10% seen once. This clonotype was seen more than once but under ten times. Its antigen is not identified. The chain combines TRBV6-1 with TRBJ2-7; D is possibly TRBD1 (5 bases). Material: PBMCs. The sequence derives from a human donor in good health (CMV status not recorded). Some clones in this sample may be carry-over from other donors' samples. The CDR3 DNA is TGTGCCAGCAGTACCTTAACAGGAGACGAGCAGTACTTC. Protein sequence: CASSTLTGDEQYF.